This is a list of T cell receptor beta chains from one sample in a study of tumor and adjacent non-tumor tissue in lung cancer. TCRdb called the multiplex PCR reads again in MiXCR, with one record for every CDR3 protein. The sample has 40,000 to 55,000 distinct CDR3 sequences, just under 75% seen once; the top ten hold approximately 23%. Sequenced material: distant non-tumor lung tissue. The receptors originated from a woman aged 55-69 years with non-small cell lung cancer. CDR3s include the opening cysteine and the closing phenylalanine or tryptophan. The order of the fields is V gene, clone size, J gene, D gene, CDR3 length, CDR3 DNA, CDR3 protein. The D gene is left open where the match is weak. Some rows mark clone size as missing; the rest say once, few, many or name a class of expanded clone.

V: TRBV4-3
size: -
J: TRBJ2-3
D: -
length: 15
DNA: TGCGCCAGCAGCCAGGGACATGGGGTAACAGATACGCTATATTTT
CDR3: CASSQGHGVTDTLYF

V: TRBV11-3
size: -
J: TRBJ1-6
D: -
length: 16
DNA: TGTGCCAGCACTTTTTCTCGGAGAGGGGAGGATTCACCCCTTCACTTT
CDR3: CASTFSRRGEDSPLHF

V: TRBV7-3
size: -
J: TRBJ1-3
D: TRBD1
length: 15
DNA: TGTGCCAGCAGCTCCACCGGACAGGCTGGAAACACCATATATTTT
CDR3: CASSSTGQAGNTIYF

V: TRBV6-5
size: -
J: TRBJ2-3
D: -
length: 16
DNA: TGTGTCAGCAGTCCCATACTCATTCAGTCCACAGATACGCAGTATTTT
CDR3: CVSSPILIQSTDTQYF

V: TRBV6-5
size: -
J: TRBJ2-2
D: TRBD1
length: 17
DNA: TGTGTCAGCAGTTACAAGACAGGGGGCGCAAACACCGGGGAGCTATTTTTT
CDR3: CVSSYKTGGANTGELFF

V: TRBV28
size: many
J: TRBJ2-5
D: TRBD1
length: 13
DNA: TGTGCCAGCAGTTTGCACAGGGGGGAGACCCAGTACTTC
CDR3: CASSLHRGETQYF

V: TRBV29-1
size: -
J: TRBJ1-1
D: TRBD1
length: 14
DNA: TGCAGCGTTGGTCCTGACGGGACAGAGTTTGAAGCTTTCTTT
CDR3: CSVGPDGTEFEAFF

V: TRBV7-9
size: few
J: TRBJ2-5
D: TRBD2
length: 14
DNA: TGTACCAGCAGCCGGACTAGCGGGGACCAGGCCCAGTACTTC
CDR3: CTSSRTSGDQAQYF

V: TRBV20-1
size: -
J: TRBJ2-2
D: -
length: 14
DNA: TGCAGTGCTGTGAGCGAGAGGGTCACCGGGGAGCTGTTTTTT
CDR3: CSAVSERVTGELFF

V: TRBV4-3
size: -
J: TRBJ2-1
D: -
length: 19
DNA: TGCGCCAGCAGCCAACGTACCGGGATTTCTGATAGCTCCTATAATGAGCAGTTCTTC
CDR3: CASSQRTGISDSSYNEQFF

V: TRBV13
size: -
J: TRBJ2-5
D: TRBD1
length: 14
DNA: TGTGTCAGCAACCTACAGGGGGAAGAAGAGACCCAGTACTTC
CDR3: CVSNLQGEEETQYF

V: TRBV11-2
size: many
J: TRBJ1-2
D: -
length: 13
DNA: TGTGCCAGCAGTCCTGCCGGGAGGTATGGCTACACCTTC
CDR3: CASSPAGRYGYTF

V: TRBV11-2
size: -
J: TRBJ2-1
D: TRBD1
length: 16
DNA: TGTGCTAGCAGCTTAGATCGGGGACAGATGAACAATGAGCAGTTCTTC
CDR3: CASSLDRGQMNNEQFF

V: TRBV29-1
size: many
J: TRBJ1-1
D: -
length: 13
DNA: TGCAGCGCAAGTGAGGGCGAATACACTGAAGCTTTCTTT
CDR3: CSASEGEYTEAFF

V: TRBV6-1
size: -
J: TRBJ2-6
D: -
length: 12
DNA: TGTGCCATCCGGATCGGGGCCAACGTCCTGACTTTC
CDR3: CAIRIGANVLTF

V: TRBV4-3
size: -
J: TRBJ2-7
D: -
length: 13
DNA: TGCGCCAACAGCCAAGATTCAGGCCGGAAACAGTACTTC
CDR3: CANSQDSGRKQYF

V: TRBV7-8
size: -
J: TRBJ2-7
D: -
length: 14
DNA: TGTGCCGGCAGCTTAGTTAGTGGGAGTAACGAGCAGTACTTC
CDR3: CAGSLVSGSNEQYF

V: TRBV5-4
size: -
J: TRBJ2-1
D: TRBD1
length: 14
DNA: TGTGCCGGCAGCTGTGAGACAGGGGATAATGAGCAGTTCTTC
CDR3: CAGSCETGDNEQFF

V: TRBV11-2
size: few
J: TRBJ2-3
D: TRBD2
length: 15
DNA: TGTGCCAGCAGCTTAGTAGCGGGGGGGCCAGATACGCAGTATTTT
CDR3: CASSLVAGGPDTQYF

V: TRBV6-1
size: -
J: TRBJ2-5
D: TRBD1
length: 14
DNA: TGCGCCAGCAGTATGGGACAGTTGGGAGAGACCCAGTACTTC
CDR3: CASSMGQLGETQYF

V: TRBV6-1
size: -
J: TRBJ1-3
D: -
length: 15
DNA: TGTGCCAGCAGTGTAACGAGGAGTCGTGGAAACACCACATATTTT
CDR3: CASSVTRSRGNTTYF

V: TRBV6-1
size: -
J: TRBJ2-3
D: TRBD2
length: 14
DNA: TGTGCCAACAGTGTACGGGAGGGCACAGATACGCAGTATTTC
CDR3: CANSVREGTDTQYF

V: TRBV11-2
size: -
J: TRBJ2-7
D: -
length: 14
DNA: TGTGCTAACAGCTTAGGGCACGGAATCTACGAGCAGTACTTC
CDR3: CANSLGHGIYEQYF

V: TRBV12-3/TRBV12-4
size: -
J: TRBJ2-5
D: TRBD1
length: 14
DNA: TGTGTCAGCAGTTTACGGCAGGGGGAACAGGCCCAATACTTC
CDR3: CVSSLRQGEQAQYF

V: TRBV6-2/TRBV6-3
size: -
J: TRBJ1-2
D: TRBD1
length: 13
DNA: TGTGCCAGCAATGCTGGACAGGGGTTTGGCTACACCTTC
CDR3: CASNAGQGFGYTF

V: TRBV4-2
size: -
J: TRBJ1-6
D: -
length: 17
DNA: TGTGCTAGCAGCCAAGAATGGGGGAGCTCCTATAATCCACCCCTCCACTTT
CDR3: CASSQEWGSSYNPPLHF

V: TRBV5-1
size: -
J: TRBJ2-7
D: TRBD2
length: 14
DNA: TGTGCCAGCAGTCCCCGGAGCGGGAGCCACGACCAGTACTTC
CDR3: CASSPRSGSHDQYF

V: TRBV10-1
size: -
J: TRBJ2-3
D: -
length: 13
DNA: TGCGCCAGTAGTGTTGGGTTGGCAGAAACGCAGTATTTT
CDR3: CASSVGLAETQYF

V: TRBV4-2
size: -
J: TRBJ2-7
D: -
length: 16
DNA: TGTGTCAGCAGCCAAGATCCGGGTCAGGGATCCTACGAGCAGTACTTC
CDR3: CVSSQDPGQGSYEQYF